The clone carrying this TCR beta chain was recorded many times. Its antigen is unknown. Read data end 3 residues before the CDR3 end; the end is taken from the germline J gene. Germline loops: CDR1 SGHDN, CDR2 FVKESK. The CDR3 consists of 15 residues. V was trimmed by 4 bases and J by 5 bases, leaving 17 bases between them. Sequenced by immunoSEQ multiplex PCR; TCRdb stores in-frame clones only, minus some. Observed in the sample are about 19,000 clones, none of them singletons. This entry is derived from a study of T cell clonality in common variable immunodeficiency. Whole-study results and caveats: Fewer deletions and N-nucleotide insertions were reportedly seen in common variable immunodeficiency TCR beta sequences.

This clonotype originated in a human donor with common variable immunodeficiency. The specimen sequenced was peripheral blood mononuclear cells. The chain links TRBV14 to TRBJ2-5; D possibly corresponds to TRBD2 (6 bases). The covered CDR3 bases are TGTGCCAGCAGCCTATTGGGGGGAGCGGAGGAGACC. This translates into CASSLLGGAEET. From start to end, the CDR3 is CASSLLGGAEETQYF.